This entry lists 28 T cell receptor beta chains sequenced from one sample in a study of Ad26.COV2.S vaccination and SARS-CoV-2 variants. Treatment here: roughly 20 received Ad26.COV2.S at low or high dose, single or two shots; a few received placebo; per-sample allocation not given. Day 63 following the first vaccine or placebo injection was when the samples were taken. This table comes from immunoSEQ multiplex PCR, and its TCRdb copy is limited to in-frame clones, with some not included. The table has some 640,000 clones, 89% seen once. Sequencing was performed on peripheral blood, taken in a trial of Ad26.COV2.S vaccine versus placebo. The receptors originated from a person between 18 and 60 years old who received the Ad26.COV2.S COVID-19 vaccine or a placebo.

The V call is TRBV7-8, the J call TRBJ2-7, with D perhaps TRBD1 (5 bases). This CDR3 spans 14 amino acids. The ends were cut back, 5 bases at V and 2 bases at J, with 13 bases in the middle. CDR1 and CDR2 from the germline V gene are SGHVS and FQNEAQ. Here the CDR3 reads CASSPDSNPYEQYF. The CDR3 DNA reads TGTGCCAGCAGCCCCGACAGTAACCCCTACGAGCAGTACTTC. Together with reference TRBV7-8 and TRBJ2-7, the CDR3 gives the full variable domain: GAGVSQSPRYKVAKRGQDVALRCDPISGHVSLFWYQQALGQGPEFLTYFQNEAQLDKSGLPSDRFFAERPEGSVSTLKIQRTQQEDSAVYLCASSPDSNPYEQYFGPGTRLTVT.

The rearrangement joins TRBV7-9 to TRBJ1-6; D is undetermined. In germline, CDR1 is SEHNR, CDR2 FQNEAQ (reference sequence). CDR3 size: 15 residues. The V end was cut by 1 base, the J end by 4 bases, with 8 bases between. The CDR3 DNA is TGTGCCAGCAGCTTAGATAGGGAGTATAATTCACCCCTCCACTTT. This translates into CASSLDREYNSPLHF.

V is TRBV6-4 and J is TRBJ2-2, with D maybe TRBD1 (5 bases). CDR1 and CDR2 from the germline V gene are MRHNA and SNTAGT. The CDR3 is made up of 14 amino acids. The ends were cut back, 6 bases at V and 1 base at J, with 9 bases in the middle. CDR3 nucleotide sequence: TGTGCCAGCAGGCGGCAGGGGAACACCGGGGAGCTGTTTTTT. Protein: CASRRQGNTGELFF.

This rearrangement joins TRBV7-9 to TRBJ2-2; D is ambiguous. With 5 bases removed from V and 4 bases from J, the gap between germline ends came to 17 bases. The CDR3 has 16 residues. Looked up from germline, CDR1 is SEHNR and CDR2 is FQNEAQ (reference sequence). The CDR3 protein is CASSPWTSYGTGELFF. Written as DNA, the CDR3 is TGTGCCAGCAGCCCGTGGACCTCCTATGGCACCGGGGAGCTGTTTTTT.

This clone was seen just once. An end of the junction does not agree with germline; a read error may underlie this. This chain uses TRBV19 with TRBJ1-5; possible D gene TRBD1, 6 bases. Germline values: CDR1 LNHDA, CDR2 SQIVND (reference sequence). The CDR3 has 13 residues. The CDR3 bases are TGTGCCAGTAGTAGCCCCCGCGGGGGGCGCTGCGATTTT. This translates into CASSSPRGGRCDF. Supplemented by reference TRBV19 and TRBJ1-5, the full variable domain reads DGGITQSPKYLFRKEGQNVTLSCEQNLNHDAMYWYRQDPGQGLRLIYYSQIVNDFQKGDIAEGYSVSREKKESFPLTVTSAQKNPTAFYLCASSSPRGGRCDFGDGTRLSIL.

This sequence joins TRBV6-2 or TRBV6-3 and TRBJ2-2, with 13 bases lining up with TRBD2. Germline V gene data show CDR1 as MNHEY and CDR2 as SVGEGT. The junction had 5 bases not matched to a gene; V was cut back by 0 bases and J by 4 bases. The CDR3 sequence is 18 residues long. The CDR3 reads CASSYSGGLAGTTGELFF. CDR3 nucleotides: TGTGCCAGCAGTTACTCGGGGGGACTAGCGGGGACCACCGGGGAGCTGTTTTTT.

This chain uses TRBV5-1 with TRBJ2-3; D gene ambiguous. V was cut by 2 bases and J by 0 bases, with 1 base left in between. CDR3 length equals 12 residues. From germline, CDR1 is SGHRS and CDR2 YFSETQ. The CDR3 DNA follows: TGCGCCAGCAGCTTCAGCACAGATACGCAGTATTTT. This encodes CASSFSTDTQYF.

Turning to this clone: This likely comes from a read error, as the CDR3 has no conserved phenylalanine or tryptophan at its end. The DNA is left out, because the CDR3 cannot be placed on it with certainty; the CDR3 is given as TCRdb lists it. This chain connects TRBV14 to TRBJ1-4; no check of the table's D call, TRBD1, against the DNA was made. CDR1 and CDR2 (germline): SGHDN, FVKESK. The CDR3 is 10 residues long, ends included. This chain's CDR3 is CASSHWDSPI.

This chain links TRBV27 with TRBJ1-2; TRBD1 agrees at 7 bases. This CDR3 region has 15 residues. V shed 0 bases, J shed 6 bases, and the junction held 7 bases outside the gene matches. Germline V gene sequence: CDR1 MNHEY, CDR2 SMNVEV (reference sequence). CDR3 protein: CASSLSRNRGHGYTF. CDR3 bases: TGTGCCAGCAGTTTATCCCGGAACAGGGGCCATGGCTACACCTTC.

The chain has TRBV30 and TRBJ1-2, with 10 bases lining up with TRBD1. The CDR3 has 15 residues. The germline CDR1 and CDR2 sequences are GTSNPN and SVGIG (reference sequence). The junction had 10 bases not matched to a gene; V was cut back by 3 bases and J by 6 bases. As DNA, the CDR3 is TGTGCCTGGAGAGTAGGTTCGGGACAGGGGAATGGCTACACCTTC. It codes for CAWRVGSGQGNGYTF.

V is TRBV20-1 and J is TRBJ2-1, with TRBD2 matching over 8 bases. Looked up from germline, CDR1 is DFQATT and CDR2 is SNEGSKA (reference sequence). This CDR3 is built from 11 residues. With V trimmed by 4 bases and J by 10 bases, 3 bases remained unmatched. The CDR3 sequence is CSAMREEEQFF. In DNA form, the CDR3 reads TGCAGTGCTATGCGGGAGGAAGAGCAGTTCTTC.

V usage is TRBV7-7 and J usage is TRBJ2-5; a weak D match, TRBD2 (6 bases). The CDR3 loop spans 14 amino acids. Germline CDR1 is SSHAT and CDR2 is FNYEAQ (reference sequence). V was pared by 2 bases and J by 4 bases, with 11 bases between. The CDR3 protein is CASSLLFGGETQYF. The CDR3 coding sequence is TGTGCCAGCAGCTTATTGTTCGGGGGAGAGACCCAGTACTTC.

V is TRBV27 and J is TRBJ1-5; D is uncertain. This CDR3 comprises 15 residues. The germline V gene encodes CDR1 MNHEY and CDR2 SMNVEV (reference sequence). V lost 1 base and J 3 bases, leaving 10 bases between the germline ends. DNA for the CDR3: TGTGCCAGCAGTTTATTAGACGGGATCAATCAGCCCCAGCATTTT. Protein sequence: CASSLLDGINQPQHF.

CDR3 protein: CASSLGGGRGLHEQYF. The CDR3 DNA reads TGTGCCAGCAGCTTAGGGGGCGGGAGAGGACTCCACGAGCAGTACTTC. The chain couples TRBV13 to TRBJ2-7, with 7 bases matching TRBD2. Germline assignment: CDR1 PRHDT and CDR2 FYEKMQ (reference sequence). The V segment lost 0 bases and the J segment 5 bases; nucleotides outside the gene matches: 10. The CDR3 has 16 amino acids.

J is TRBJ1-5 and V is TRBV24-1, with D possibly matching TRBD1 (6 bases). CDR1 is KGHDR, CDR2 SFDVKD, per germline. The CDR3 is 12 residues long. The V end was cut by 6 bases, the J end by 11 bases, with 13 bases between. The CDR3: CATSSTGLSQHF. The CDR3 DNA reads TGTGCCACCAGTTCCACAGGGTTGTCCCAGCATTTT.

The chain has TRBV19 and TRBJ2-3; TRBD2 agrees at 7 bases. The germline V gene has CDR1 LNHDA and CDR2 SQIVND (reference sequence). The CDR3 is made up of 16 amino acids. V shed 7 bases, J shed 5 bases, and the junction held 15 bases outside the gene matches. CDR3 sequence: CASTHGRGGRGDTQYF. The DNA for the CDR3 is TGTGCCAGTACCCATGGTCGGGGCGGGAGAGGAGATACGCAGTATTTT.

V and J are TRBV18 and TRBJ2-3; 10 bases agree with TRBD1. The junction had 7 bases not matched to a gene; V was cut back by 4 bases and J by 3 bases. CDR1 and CDR2 (germline): KGHSH, LQKENI. The CDR3 extends over 16 amino acids. CDR3 region: CASSQPGQGSTDTQYF. In DNA form, the CDR3 reads TGTGCCAGCTCACAACCGGGACAGGGGTCAACAGATACGCAGTATTTT.

The DNA of the CDR3 is TGTGCCAGCTCCCCCGCTAGCTTCTATGGCTACACCTTC. Protein product: CASSPASFYGYTF. This chain joins TRBV25-1 and TRBJ1-2, with D uncertain. This CDR3 contains 13 residues. Trimming pared 8 bases from V and 4 bases from J, leaving 14 bases between. The germline V gene has CDR1 MGHDK and CDR2 SYGVNS.

The chain recombines TRBV7-2 with TRBJ2-7, with D possibly TRBD2 on 6 matching bases. This CDR3 region has 13 residues. Germline CDR1 is SGHTA and CDR2 is FQGNSA. The V gene lost 8 bases and the J gene lost 0 bases, with 11 bases spanning the gap. CDR3 sequence reads: CASRGAASYEQYF. CDR3 coding DNA: TGTGCCAGCCGCGGGGCAGCCTCCTACGAGCAGTACTTC. Supplemented by reference TRBV7-2 and TRBJ2-7, the full variable domain reads GAGVSQSPSNKVTEKGKDVELRCDPISGHTALYWYRQSLGQGLEFLIYFQGNSAPDKSGLPSDRFSAERTGGSVSTLTIQRTQQEDSAVYLCASRGAASYEQYFGPGTRLTVT.

The rearrangement joins TRBV15 to TRBJ2-5; D gene ambiguous. CDR1 and CDR2 from the germline V gene are LNHNV and YYDKDF (reference sequence). This CDR3 is 13 amino acids long. V dropped 3 bases and J dropped 5 bases, with 10 bases sitting between them. The CDR3 DNA sequence: TGTGCCACCAGCAGCCCCCTCCGGGAGACCCAGTACTTC. Its translation: CATSSPLRETQYF.

The chain links TRBV7-9 to TRBJ2-7; unclear D gene. Deletions cut 2 bases from V and 3 bases from J, with 5 bases between. The V gene's germline CDR1 is SEHNR and CDR2 FQNEAQ (reference sequence). This CDR3 has 12 residues. In DNA form, the CDR3 reads TGTGCCAGCAGCTTACTCCTCTACGAGCAGTACTTC. Protein sequence: CASSLLLYEQYF.

The chain links TRBV29-1 to TRBJ2-5; D may be TRBD1 (5 bases). This CDR3 comprises 13 residues. Trimming removed 6 bases at V and 1 base at J, with 12 bases between. Germline CDR1 and CDR2: SQVTM and ANQGSEA. CDR3 amino acids: CSVARQRQETQYF. DNA for the CDR3: TGCAGCGTAGCCCGACAGCGCCAAGAGACCCAGTACTTC.

This sequence joins TRBV5-5 and TRBJ2-7; D uncertain. The CDR3 totals 12 residues. V lost 4 bases and J lost 0, with 5 bases in between. CDR1 is SGHKS and CDR2 is YYEKEE in the germline V gene (reference sequence). CDR3 in amino acids: CASSLASYEQYF. As DNA, the CDR3 is TGTGCCAGCAGCCTGGCCTCCTACGAGCAGTACTTC.

CDR3 residues: CASRAGYGSTEAFF. The CDR3, as DNA: TGTGCCAGCAGAGCAGGGTACGGGAGCACTGAAGCTTTCTTT. The chain employs TRBV6-5 and TRBJ1-1, with D possibly being TRBD1 (5 bases). The V end was cut by 6 bases, the J end by 4 bases, with 15 bases between. The V gene's germline CDR1 is MNHEY and CDR2 SVGAGI. The CDR3 spans 14 residues.

J is TRBJ2-1 and V is TRBV4-3; 10 bases agree with TRBD1. CDR1 LGHNA and CDR2 YSLEER come from the germline V gene. The CDR3 extends over 18 amino acids. The J segment lost 7 bases and the V segment lost 1 base, leaving 13 bases of the junction unmatched. CDR3 DNA: TGCGCCAGCAGCCAAGTCCCCCGGTTGGACAGGGGGTCGAATGAGCAGTTCTTC. Translation gives CASSQVPRLDRGSNEQFF.

The V gene is TRBV6-5, the J gene TRBJ2-3, with D perhaps assigned TRBD1 or TRBD2 (5 bases each). Germline V gives CDR1 MNHEY, CDR2 SVGAGI. The CDR3 covers 15 residues. The V end was cut by 0 bases, the J end by 4 bases, with 11 bases between. This CDR3 is CASSYSEGRADTQYF. The DNA of the CDR3 is TGTGCCAGCAGTTACTCTGAGGGGCGCGCAGATACGCAGTATTTT.

V is TRBV29-1 and J is TRBJ2-1; TRBD2 is a possible D gene (6 bases). The CDR3 runs 14 residues. Germline lookup yields CDR1 SQVTM and CDR2 ANQGSEA. V lost 6 bases and J 5 bases, leaving 17 bases between the germline ends. CDR3 protein: CSVGGGNRNNEQFF. CDR3 coding DNA: TGCAGCGTCGGGGGAGGAAACAGAAACAATGAGCAGTTCTTC.

This chain connects TRBV5-1 to TRBJ2-1; TRBD2 agrees at 10 bases. Looked up from germline, CDR1 is SGHRS and CDR2 is YFSETQ. With V trimmed by 1 base and J by 5 bases, 3 bases remained unmatched. The CDR3 totals 15 residues. CDR3 sequence: CASSLLGLANNEQFF. DNA of the CDR3: TGCGCCAGCAGCTTGCTGGGACTAGCGAACAATGAGCAGTTCTTC.